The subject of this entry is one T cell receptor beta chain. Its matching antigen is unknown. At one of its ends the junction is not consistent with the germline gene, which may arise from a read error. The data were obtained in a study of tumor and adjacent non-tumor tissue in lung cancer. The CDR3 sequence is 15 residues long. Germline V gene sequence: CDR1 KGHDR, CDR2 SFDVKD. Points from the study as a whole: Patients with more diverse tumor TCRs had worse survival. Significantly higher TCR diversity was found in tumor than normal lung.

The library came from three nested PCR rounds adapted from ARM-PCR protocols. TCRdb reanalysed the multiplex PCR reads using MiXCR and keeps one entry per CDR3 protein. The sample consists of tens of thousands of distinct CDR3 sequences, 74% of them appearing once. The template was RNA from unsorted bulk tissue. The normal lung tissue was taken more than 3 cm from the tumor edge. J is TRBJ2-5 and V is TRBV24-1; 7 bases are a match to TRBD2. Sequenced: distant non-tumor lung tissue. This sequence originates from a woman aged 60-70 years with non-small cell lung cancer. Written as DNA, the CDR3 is TGTGCCACCAGTGATTCAAGACAGAGCGGGGAGACCCAGTATTTC. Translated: CATSDSRQSGETQYF.